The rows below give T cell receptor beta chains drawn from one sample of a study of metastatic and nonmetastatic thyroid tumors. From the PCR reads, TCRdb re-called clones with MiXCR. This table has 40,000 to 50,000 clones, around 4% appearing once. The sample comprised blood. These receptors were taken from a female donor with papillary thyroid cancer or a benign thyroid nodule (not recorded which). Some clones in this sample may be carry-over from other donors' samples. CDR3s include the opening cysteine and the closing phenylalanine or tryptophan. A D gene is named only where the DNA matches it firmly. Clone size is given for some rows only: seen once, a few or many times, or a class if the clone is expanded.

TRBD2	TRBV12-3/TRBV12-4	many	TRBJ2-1	TGTGCCAGCAGTTTCCCTAGCGGGAACCTCAATGAGCAGTTCTTC	CASSFPSGNLNEQFF
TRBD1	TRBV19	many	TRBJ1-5	TGTGCCAGTAGTACCCCGGGACAGGGTACTCAGCCCCAGCATTTT	CASSTPGQGTQPQHF
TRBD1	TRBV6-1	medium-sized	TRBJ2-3	TGTGCCAGCAGTGACGGGACAGGGGGCACAGATACGCAGTATTTT	CASSDGTGGTDTQYF
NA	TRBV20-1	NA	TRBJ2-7	TGCAGTGCTCAGAGGATAGCAGGCGAATCCTACGAGCAGTACTTC	CSAQRIAGESYEQYF
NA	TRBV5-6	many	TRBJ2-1	TGTGCCAGCAGCTTGGGGGGGGCGGGAGTAGGTCATGAGCAGTTCTTC	CASSLGGAGVGHEQFF
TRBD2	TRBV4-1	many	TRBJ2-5	TGCGCCAGCAGCCAAGGATCCGATAGCGGGAGCATGGGGGAGACCCAGTACTTC	CASSQGSDSGSMGETQYF
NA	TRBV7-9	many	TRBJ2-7	TGTGCCAGCAGCTTATACAGTAGCTCCTACGAGCAGTACTTC	CASSLYSSSYEQYF
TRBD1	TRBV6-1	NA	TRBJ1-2	TGTGCAAGTAAGTTTCAGGGGGCGGATGGCTACACCTTC	CASKFQGADGYTF
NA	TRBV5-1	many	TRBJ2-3	TGCGCCAGCAGGGAGGGACCTAGCACAGATACGCAGTATTTT	CASREGPSTDTQYF
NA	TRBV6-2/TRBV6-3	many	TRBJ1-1	TGTGCCAGCAGTTCCCCCCCCTGGGGCACTGAAGCTTTCTTT	CASSSPPWGTEAFF
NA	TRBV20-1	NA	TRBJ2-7	TGCAGTGCTAGTCCCCACGGGAGCTCCTACGAGCAGTACTTC	CSASPHGSSYEQYF
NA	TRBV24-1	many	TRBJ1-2	TGTGCCACCAGTGACAACCCCCGGGATACTCCTAACTATGGCTACACCTTC	CATSDNPRDTPNYGYTF